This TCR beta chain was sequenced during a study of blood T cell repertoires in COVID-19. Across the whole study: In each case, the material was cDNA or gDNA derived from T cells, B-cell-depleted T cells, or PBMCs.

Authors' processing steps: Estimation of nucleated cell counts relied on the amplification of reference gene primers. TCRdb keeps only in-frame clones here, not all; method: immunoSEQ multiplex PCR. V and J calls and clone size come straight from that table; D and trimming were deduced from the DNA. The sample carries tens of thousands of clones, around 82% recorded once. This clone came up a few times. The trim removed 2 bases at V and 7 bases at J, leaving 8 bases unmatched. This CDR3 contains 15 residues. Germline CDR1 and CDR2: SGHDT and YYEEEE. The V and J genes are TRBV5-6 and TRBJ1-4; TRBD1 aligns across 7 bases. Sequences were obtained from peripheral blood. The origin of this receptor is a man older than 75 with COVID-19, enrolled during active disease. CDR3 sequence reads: CASSFRGQELEKLFF. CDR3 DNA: TGTGCCAGCAGCTTTCGAGGACAGGAGCTTGAAAAACTGTTTTTT.